This entry concerns a single T cell receptor (beta chain). Time point of the sample: pretreatment peripheral blood. The patients' disease, urothelial carcinoma, was locally advanced or metastatic. The record originates from a study of PD-L1 blockade in urothelial cancer. Assay used: immunoSEQ multiplex PCR; TCRdb lists only in-frame clones, some missing. The sample carries approximately 51,000 clones, 86% recorded once. This receptor was identified in a man in his fifties or sixties with urothelial cancer. The starting material was PBMCs, obtained around atezolizumab (anti-PD-L1) treatment.

The DNA for the CDR3 is TGCGCCAGCAGGGCCGGGACTAGCATCCAGGAAAAACTGTTTTTT. Residues: CASRAGTSIQEKLFF. This chain uses TRBV10-2 with TRBJ1-4, with a possible D match to TRBD1 (5 bases). Per the germline V gene, CDR1 is WSHSY and CDR2 is SAAADI. The CDR3 is made up of 15 amino acids. V shed 6 bases and J shed 8 bases, with 19 bases lying between them.